These 29 T cell receptor beta chains were sequenced from one sample in a study of cytomegalovirus exposure and HLA in healthy donors (dated by TCRdb to the late 2010s). The library was produced with the immunoSEQ multiplex PCR assay. For the multiplex PCR, a mixture combining 60 forward primers for TCR Vbeta segments and 13 reverse primers for TCR Jbeta segments was used. TCRdb provides this immuneACCESS table in a form limited to in-frame rearrangements. Some clones are lacking; in checked studies, under half of them reflect an unresolved V gene, and why the rest are absent is not known. For this sample the table gives under 200,000 clones, of which over 75% were detected only once. Together, the top ten hold approximately 3.4% of the sample. Material: PBMCs. The source is a female donor in good health and CMV-seronegative.

J is TRBJ1-2 and V is TRBV6-5; no definite D call. The V and J ends lost 1 base and 9 bases respectively, with 15 bases between them. CDR1 and CDR2 (germline): MNHEY, SVGAGI. The CDR3 extends over 14 amino acids. The CDR3 bases are TGTGCCAGCAGTTACTATGGTATTCAAGAGAGCTACACCTTC. The encoded protein is CASSYYGIQESYTF.

The rearrangement links TRBV18 to TRBJ2-1; TRBD2 matches 11 bases. The CDR3 spans 16 residues. The germline V gene has CDR1 KGHSH and CDR2 LQKENI. V shed 2 bases, J shed 4 bases, and the junction held 4 bases outside the gene matches. This CDR3 reads CASSPLAGGTYNEQFF. The CDR3 region has the DNA TGTGCCAGCTCACCATTAGCGGGAGGGACTTACAATGAGCAGTTCTTC.

J is TRBJ1-5 and V is TRBV9; maybe TRBD1 (6 bases). V lost 4 bases and J 3 bases, leaving 11 bases between the germline ends. This CDR3 is 14 amino acids long. CDR1 and CDR2 from the germline V gene are SGDLS and YYNGEE. CDR3 loop: CASSPRQDNQPQHF. The CDR3 coding sequence is TGTGCCAGCAGCCCCCGACAGGACAATCAGCCCCAGCATTTT.

V gene TRBV7-3 combines with J gene TRBJ2-6; D is ambiguous. Trimming pared 10 bases from V and 1 base from J, leaving 14 bases between. From germline, CDR1 is SGHTA and CDR2 FQGTGA. This CDR3 is built from 15 residues. The CDR3, as DNA: TGTGCCACTTCTCGATCGCGGTCTGGGGCCAACGTCCTGACTTTC. This gives the protein CATSRSRSGANVLTF.

This clone was detected a few times. CDR3 nucleotides: TGTGCCAGCCGTTCCGACCGGAGAGGGCAGAATTCACCCCTCCACTTT. Residues: CASRSDRRGQNSPLHF. The genes are TRBV21-1 and TRBJ1-6. TRBV21-1 has pseudogene status. The CDR3 has 16 residues.

A few counts support this clone. The chain recombines TRBV19 with TRBJ1-3; TRBD1 is a possible D gene (6 bases). Trimming cost V 6 bases and J 0 bases, with 12 bases left between them. Germline loops: CDR1 LNHDA, CDR2 SQIVND (reference sequence). This CDR3 is built from 15 residues. This CDR3 reads CASRQGPTSGNTIYF. The CDR3 bases are TGTGCCAGTAGGCAGGGGCCCACCTCTGGAAACACCATATATTTT.

This clone was counted a few times. The chain recombines TRBV28 with TRBJ2-7, with 11 nucleotides matching TRBD1. CDR3 length: 14 amino acids. V shed 4 bases, J shed 2 bases, and the junction held 1 base outside the gene matches. CDR1 is MDHEN, CDR2 SYDVKM, per germline. The CDR3 nucleotides are TGTGCCAGCAGTTGGGGACAGGGGGCCTACGAGCAGTACTTC. It translates to CASSWGQGAYEQYF.

The chain couples TRBV6-4 to TRBJ1-6; D remains unclear. CDR1 is MRHNA, CDR2 SNTAGT, per germline. CDR3 length equals 14 residues. V was cut by 3 bases and J by 8 bases, with 11 bases left in between. CDR3 nucleotides: TGTGCCAGCAGTGAAACAGCCCGATATTCACCCCTCCACTTT. Translation: CASSETARYSPLHF.

The rearrangement links TRBV28 to TRBJ2-7; D may be TRBD1 (6 bases). The CDR3 is made up of 15 amino acids. The V end was cut by 7 bases, the J end by 3 bases, with 19 bases between. Germline CDR1 is MDHEN and CDR2 is SYDVKM. The CDR3 DNA follows: TGTGCCAGCACCAAATATGCCCAGGGACACTACGAGCAGTACTTC. Its protein product is CASTKYAQGHYEQYF.

This chain joins TRBV7-5 and TRBJ1-5. TRBV7-5 is a known pseudogene. This CDR3 contains 15 residues. DNA for the CDR3: TGTGCCAGAAGCTTAAGGGTGGGGGGAGGGCAGCCCCAGCATTTT. Translated: CARSLRVGGGQPQHF.

There are a few counts of this clone. V usage is TRBV7-2 and J usage is TRBJ2-1, with TRBD2 matching over 11 bases. Germline CDR1 and CDR2: SGHTA and FQGNSA. The J segment lost 4 bases and the V segment lost 1 base, leaving 3 bases of the junction unmatched. This CDR3 is 16 amino acids long. The CDR3 nucleotides read TGTGCCAGCAGCTTAGGTCCTAGCGGGGGGTACAATGAGCAGTTCTTC. This gives the protein CASSLGPSGGYNEQFF.

The chain is built from TRBV19 and TRBJ2-4; the D gene is possibly TRBD2 (6 bases). Germline values: CDR1 LNHDA, CDR2 SQIVND (reference sequence). V lost 2 bases, J lost 0 bases, and 26 bases lay in between. The CDR3 length is 21 residues. In nucleotides, the CDR3 is TGTGCCAGTAGTATAAGTGGGAGCGGAGGACTAAACCAAGTAGCCAAAAACATTCAGTACTTC. This encodes CASSISGSGGLNQVAKNIQYF.

The V gene is TRBV18, the J gene TRBJ2-2; D might be TRBD2 (5 bases). The CDR3 loop spans 14 amino acids. Germline lookup yields CDR1 KGHSH and CDR2 LQKENI. Trimming removed 6 bases at V and 4 bases at J, with 12 bases between. The CDR3 bases are TGTGCCAGCTCCCGCGATGCGGGCACCGGGGAGCTGTTTTTT. This codes for CASSRDAGTGELFF. The full variable domain, its missing parts supplied by reference TRBV18 and TRBJ2-2, is NAGVMQNPRHLVRRRGQEARLRCSPMKGHSHVYWYRQLPEEGLKFMVYLQKENIIDESGMPKERFSAEFPKEGPSILRIQQVVRGDSAAYFCASSRDAGTGELFFGEGSRLTVL.

This chain links TRBV6-6 with TRBJ2-7, with 8 bases identical to TRBD1. This CDR3 comprises 13 residues. The V and J ends lost 9 bases and 3 bases, in that order; junction bases with no gene match: 7. Germline CDR1 MNHNY, CDR2 SVGAGI (reference sequence). Here the CDR3 DNA reads TGTGCCAGTAAACCGGGACAGGACTACGAGCAGTACTTC. Its protein is CASKPGQDYEQYF.

This rearrangement joins TRBV11-2 to TRBJ1-6, with TRBD1 matching 7 bases. The CDR3 is made up of 17 amino acids. From germline, CDR1 is SGHAT and CDR2 FQNNGV. J lost 5 bases, V lost 1 base, and 8 bases had no gene match. The CDR3 is CASSLAPQGVNNSPLHF. The DNA of the CDR3 is TGTGCCAGCAGCTTAGCCCCTCAGGGGGTGAATAATTCACCCCTCCACTTT.

The gene calls are TRBV9 and TRBJ2-7; 15 bases are shared with TRBD2. The CDR3 consists of 18 residues. Looked up from germline, CDR1 is SGDLS and CDR2 is YYNGEE. V lost 0 bases to trimming and J lost 1 base; unmatched junction nucleotides: 5. CDR3 in DNA: TGTGCCAGCAGCGTAGGGACTAGCGGGGGGGCAACATCCTACGAGCAGTACTTC. This codes for CASSVGTSGGATSYEQYF. The variable domain in full, with the rest retrieved from reference TRBV9 and TRBJ2-7, is DSGVTQTPKHLITATGQRVTLRCSPRSGDLSVYWYQQSLDQGLQFLIQYYNGEERAKGNILERFSAQQFPDLHSELNLSSLELGDSALYFCASSVGTSGGATSYEQYFGPGTRLTVT.

The chain combines TRBV7-2 with TRBJ1-1; 7 positions agree with TRBD1. V was clipped by 5 bases and J by 3 bases; unmatched bases: 6. Germline CDR1 SGHTA, CDR2 FQGNSA. This CDR3 region has 14 residues. CDR3 coding DNA: TGTGCCAGCAGCGTGACAGGGTCGGACACTGAAGCTTTCTTT. This gives the protein CASSVTGSDTEAFF.

The genes are TRBV7-2 and TRBJ1-1, with unresolved D. The V and J ends lost 1 base and 8 bases respectively, with 8 bases between them. CDR1 and CDR2 from the germline V gene are SGHTA and FQGNSA. This CDR3 is 12 amino acids long. This CDR3 reads CASSLVGREAFF. The CDR3 region has the DNA TGTGCCAGCAGCTTAGTAGGGAGGGAAGCTTTCTTT.

The chain combines TRBV5-1 with TRBJ2-1; possibly TRBD2 for D (5 bases). V lost 3 bases and J 3 bases, leaving 10 bases between the germline ends. Germline assignment: CDR1 SGHRS and CDR2 YFSETQ. The CDR3 sequence is 14 residues long. The DNA for the CDR3 is TGCGCCAGCAGCTCCAGCGGACTCTACAATGAGCAGTTCTTC. Its translation is CASSSSGLYNEQFF.

The chain joins TRBV5-4 to TRBJ1-6; TRBD1 aligns across 10 bases. Looked up from germline, CDR1 is SGHNT and CDR2 is YYREEE (reference sequence). The junction had 8 bases not matched to a gene; V was cut back by 4 bases and J by 7 bases. CDR3 length: 16 amino acids. CDR3 residues: CASSLLTGGRNSPLHF. DNA for the CDR3: TGTGCCAGCAGCCTTCTGACAGGGGGCAGGAATTCACCCCTCCACTTT.

This rearrangement joins TRBV5-1 to TRBJ1-6; possibly TRBD1 for D (6 bases). Germline CDR1 SGHRS, CDR2 YFSETQ. This CDR3 is 15 amino acids long. Trimming left V 4 bases short and J 7 bases short, with 15 bases between. CDR3 residues: CASSPQLQGNSPLHF. In DNA form, the CDR3 reads TGCGCCAGCAGCCCCCAATTACAGGGAAATTCACCCCTCCACTTT.

This clone was detected a few times. V usage is TRBV19 and J usage is TRBJ2-7; 8 nucleotides match TRBD1. CDR3 length equals 15 residues. The V gene end was trimmed by 6 bases and the J gene end by 7 bases; junction bases not matched to a gene: 14. The germline V gene encodes CDR1 LNHDA and CDR2 SQIVND (reference sequence). The CDR3 spells CASSFRTGHLGEQYF. In DNA, the CDR3 is TGTGCCAGTAGCTTCCGGACAGGGCACCTAGGGGAGCAGTACTTC.

This clone was picked up one time. The chain employs TRBV5-1 and TRBJ2-5; a weak D match, TRBD1 (5 bases). The DNA end is more similar to TRBJ2-7, so the J call may be wrong. Germline assignment: CDR1 SGHRS and CDR2 YFSETQ. The CDR3 is 15 amino acids. This chain's CDR3 is CASSHDSRSSYEQYF. The CDR3 coding sequence is TGCGCCAGCAGCCACGACAGTCGTAGCTCCTACGAGCAGTACTTC.

The V gene is TRBV7-6, the J gene TRBJ2-1; tentative D call: TRBD2 (6 bases). The CDR3 is 16 amino acids. Germline-derived CDR1 and CDR2 are SGHVS and FNYEAQ. Trimming took 5 bases from V and 0 from J, leaving 14 bases between them. DNA for the CDR3: TGTGCCAGCAGCCTCATGGCGGGGAGCTCCTACAATGAGCAGTTCTTC. Protein product: CASSLMAGSSYNEQFF. Full variable domain (outside the CDR3, taken from reference TRBV7-6 and TRBJ2-1): GAGVSQSPRYKVTKRGQDVALRCDPISGHVSLYWYRQALGQGPEFLTYFNYEAQQDKSGLPNDRFSAERPEGSISTLTIQRTEQRDSAMYRCASSLMAGSSYNEQFFGPGTRLTVL.

V is TRBV7-2 and J is TRBJ1-1; D is ambiguous. Per the germline V gene, CDR1 is SGHTA and CDR2 is FQGNSA. The germline V and J ends were trimmed by 1 base and 7 bases, with 7 bases remaining between them. The CDR3 loop spans 12 amino acids. The CDR3 coding sequence is TGTGCCAGCAGCTTAGATGGCCGTGAAGCTTTCTTT. It codes for CASSLDGREAFF.

The chain recombines TRBV5-6 with TRBJ1-2, with 8 bases aligning to TRBD1. CDR1 SGHDT and CDR2 YYEEEE come from the germline V gene. V shed 0 bases, J shed 3 bases, and the junction held 7 bases outside the gene matches. The CDR3 has 16 amino acids. CDR3 DNA sequence: TGTGCCAGCAGCTTGGGGACAGGGTCAAAATACTATGGCTACACCTTC. It yields the protein CASSLGTGSKYYGYTF.

The chain carries TRBV15 and TRBJ1-2; tentatively, D is TRBD1 (5 bases). Germline V gene lookup returns CDR1 LNHNV and CDR2 YYDKDF (reference sequence). This CDR3 comprises 14 residues. V was trimmed by 0 bases and J by 6 bases, leaving 11 bases between them. The CDR3, as DNA: TGTGCCACCAGCAGAGATCTAGCGACAGATGGCTACACCTTC. Protein sequence: CATSRDLATDGYTF.

J is TRBJ1-1 and V is TRBV5-1; TRBD1 aligns across 7 bases. The CDR3 spans 16 residues. Germline CDR1 is SGHRS and CDR2 is YFSETQ. The junction had 9 bases not matched to a gene; V was cut back by 3 bases and J by 1 base. CDR3: CASSSRGLMENTEAFF. The CDR3 DNA reads TGCGCCAGCAGCTCGAGGGGGCTAATGGAGAACACTGAAGCTTTCTTT.

The chain links TRBV28 to TRBJ2-5; D gene ambiguous. Germline V CDR1 and CDR2: MDHEN, SYDVKM. The CDR3 consists of 14 residues. The V end was cut by 1 base, the J end by 0 bases, with 6 bases between. In DNA form, the CDR3 reads TGTGCCAGCAGTTTATATCCGTACCAAGAGACCCAGTACTTC. It specifies CASSLYPYQETQYF.